The 20 T cell receptor beta chains reported below all come from one sample, sequenced in a study of cytomegalovirus exposure and HLA in healthy donors. Vbeta (60) and Jbeta (13) primers were used in the PCR. Produced via immunoSEQ multiplex PCR; TCRdb's table is partial and in-frame only. The sample carries about 160,000 clones, roughly 83% recorded once. Sequenced input: PBMCs. The source of these receptors is a woman aged 18-29 years in good health and CMV-seronegative.

To note about this clone: At one of its ends the junction is not consistent with the germline gene, which may arise from a read error. This sample also contains other DNA sequences that code for the same CDR3. The chain carries TRBV19 and TRBJ1-2; D call uncertain. This CDR3 spans 14 amino acids. Germline V gene data show CDR1 as LNHDA and CDR2 as SQIVND (reference sequence). The CDR3 nucleotides read TGTGCCAGCAGTAGGGCAGGCGATAACTATGGCTACACCTTC. Its translation is CASSRAGDNYGYTF.

This clone was observed once. This chain links TRBV19 with TRBJ1-1, with a possible D match to TRBD1 (6 bases). Germline CDR1 and CDR2: LNHDA and SQIVND (reference sequence). This CDR3 has 14 amino acids. V lost 7 bases to trimming and J lost 5 bases, with 17 bases between them. In DNA form, the CDR3 reads TGTGCCAGTACCCCAAAGGGTAGGGGGACTGAAGCTTTCTTT. This sequence encodes CASTPKGRGTEAFF.

V is TRBV6-1 and J is TRBJ1-6, with D possibly being TRBD1 (5 bases). The CDR3 spans 19 residues. The germline CDR1 and CDR2 sequences are MNHNS and SASEGT. V was clipped by 0 bases and J by 1 base, with 16 bases between them. Written as DNA, the CDR3 is TGTGCCAGCAGTGAAGCGAATCTCAGGGTATGGTCCTATAATTCACCCCTCCACTTT. Protein product: CASSEANLRVWSYNSPLHF.

This clone was seen only once. The rearrangement uses TRBV4-1 and TRBJ1-1; perhaps TRBD1 as D (5 bases). This CDR3 region has 14 residues. The V gene's germline CDR1 is MGHRA and CDR2 YSYEKL. The germline V and J ends were trimmed by 5 bases and 1 base, with 11 bases remaining between them. DNA for the CDR3: TGCGCCAGCAGCGTAGACAGAGGGAACACTGAAGCTTTCTTT. Amino acid sequence: CASSVDRGNTEAFF.

The V gene is TRBV18, the J gene TRBJ2-7; D is perhaps TRBD2 (6 bases). The CDR3 has 13 amino acids. The germline V and J ends were trimmed by 2 bases and 4 bases, with 9 bases remaining between them. Germline assignment: CDR1 KGHSH and CDR2 LQKENI. CDR3 nucleotides: TGTGCCAGCTCACCAAGCGGGTTTTACGAGCAGTACTTC. Its protein product is CASSPSGFYEQYF.

In this sample, this clone turned up a few times. The V and J genes are TRBV2 and TRBJ1-1; maybe TRBD1 (5 bases). Trimming removed 6 bases at V and 0 bases at J, with 17 bases between. CDR3 size: 16 residues. Germline loops: CDR1 SNHLY, CDR2 FYNNEI. The CDR3 DNA sequence: TGTGCCAGCAGCATAACAGGAAACAACATGAACACTGAAGCTTTCTTT. It specifies CASSITGNNMNTEAFF.

The chain is built from TRBV2 and TRBJ2-7; TRBD1 aligns across 7 bases. The V gene's germline CDR1 is SNHLY and CDR2 FYNNEI. The V and J ends lost 5 bases and 3 bases, in that order; junction bases with no gene match: 13. The CDR3 extends over 16 amino acids. The chain's CDR3 is CASSTPGTEVRYEQYF. In nucleotides, the CDR3 is TGTGCCAGCAGTACCCCCGGGACAGAAGTTCGCTACGAGCAGTACTTC. The complete variable domain, with remaining parts taken from reference TRBV2 and TRBJ2-7, reads EPEVTQTPSHQVTQMGQEVILRCVPISNHLYFYWYRQILGQKVEFLVSFYNNEISEKSEIFDDQFSVERPDGSNFTLKIRSTKLEDSAMYFCASSTPGTEVRYEQYFGPGTRLTVT.

This chain joins TRBV4-2 and TRBJ1-1; D remains unclear. Germline assignment: CDR1 LGHNA and CDR2 YNFKEQ. The CDR3 is 16 residues long. The V end lost 0 bases, the J end lost 2 bases, and 13 bases lay between the germline ends. The CDR3 DNA reads TGTGCCAGCAGCCAAGATGAGATGAGGGCCAACACTGAAGCTTTCTTT. Amino acid sequence: CASSQDEMRANTEAFF.

The chain carries TRBV18 and TRBJ2-6; D is perhaps TRBD1 (5 bases). The CDR3 contains 19 residues. Germline CDR1 reads KGHSH; CDR2 reads LQKENI. V was cut by 0 bases and J by 0 bases, with 15 bases left in between. The CDR3 DNA reads as TGTGCCAGCTCACCACCGTGGGCAGGGCCCGTCTCTGGGGCCAACGTCCTGACTTTC. Translation: CASSPPWAGPVSGANVLTF.

This sequence joins TRBV27 and TRBJ1-2; D might be TRBD1 (6 bases). The CDR3 runs 13 residues. With 2 bases removed from V and 6 bases from J, the gap between germline ends came to 10 bases. Germline V gene sequence: CDR1 MNHEY, CDR2 SMNVEV (reference sequence). CDR3 sequence: CASSLQGRDGYTF. As DNA, the CDR3 is TGTGCCAGCAGTTTACAGGGGCGAGATGGCTACACCTTC.

The J gene is TRBJ1-2, the V gene TRBV11-2; no clear D gene. The CDR3 spans 12 residues. Between the trimmed V and J ends, which lost 8 bases and 3 bases, there was a span of 10 bases. In germline, CDR1 is SGHAT, CDR2 FQNNGV. The CDR3 region is CASPDIHYGYTF. The CDR3 DNA sequence: TGTGCCAGCCCAGACATCCACTATGGCTACACCTTC.

This chain uses TRBV11-2 with TRBJ1-6; D not resolved. The CDR3 contains 13 residues. Germline V gene data show CDR1 as SGHAT and CDR2 as FQNNGV. V shed 5 bases and J shed 7 bases, with 9 bases lying between them. The CDR3 is CASSPSSNSPLHF. The CDR3 bases are TGTGCCAGCAGCCCGAGCTCCAATTCACCCCTCCACTTT.

V gene TRBV5-6 combines with J gene TRBJ1-1; TRBD1 matches at 8 bases. There are 13 residues in the CDR3. V shed 4 bases and J 5 bases; nucleotides not matched to a gene: 4. CDR1 is SGHDT, CDR2 YYEEEE, per germline. The CDR3 is CASSVTGGTEAFF. The DNA of the CDR3 is TGTGCCAGCAGCGTTACAGGGGGGACTGAAGCTTTCTTT.

The gene calls are TRBV5-1 and TRBJ1-6; D is ambiguous. The V and J ends lost 0 bases and 0 bases respectively, with 4 bases between them. CDR3 length equals 15 residues. The germline CDR1 and CDR2 sequences are SGHRS and YFSETQ. CDR3 sequence: CASSLEASYNSPLHF. The DNA of the CDR3 is TGCGCCAGCAGCTTGGAAGCCTCCTATAATTCACCCCTCCACTTT.

The V gene is TRBV2, the J gene TRBJ2-7, with 7 bases matching TRBD1. After removal of 6 bases from V and 3 bases from J, the junction contained 11 bases not matched to a gene. The CDR3 loop spans 15 amino acids. Germline lookup yields CDR1 SNHLY and CDR2 FYNNEI. The CDR3, as DNA: TGTGCCAGCAGACGTACGGGACAGTCGTTCTACGAGCAGTACTTC. This sequence encodes CASRRTGQSFYEQYF.

The genes are TRBV28 and TRBJ2-6; unclear D gene. The ends were cut back, 3 bases at V and 0 bases at J, with 9 bases in the middle. Germline CDR1 MDHEN, CDR2 SYDVKM. This CDR3 comprises 16 residues. The DNA of the CDR3 is TGTGCCAGCAGTTTTATTAAAAACTCTGGGGCCAACGTCCTGACTTTC. Amino acids: CASSFIKNSGANVLTF.

This clone occurred a few times. For the CDR3, the DNA is TGTGCCAGCAGCTTACCCATCGCAGGGGAGGGGACAGATACGCAGTATTTT. Translated, it gives CASSLPIAGEGTDTQYF. V is TRBV6-4 and J is TRBJ2-3, with D tentatively TRBD2 (7 bases). Germline V gene sequence: CDR1 MRHNA, CDR2 SNTAGT. The CDR3 length is 17 residues. The germline V and J ends were trimmed by 6 bases and 3 bases, with 22 bases remaining between them.

The CDR3 DNA reads as TGTGCCAGCAGCTATACAGGGTACCGCACAGATACGCAGTATTTT. Amino acids: CASSYTGYRTDTQYF. The chain couples TRBV28 to TRBJ2-3; maybe TRBD1 (6 bases). The CDR3 spans 15 residues. The germline gives CDR1 MDHEN, CDR2 SYDVKM. V gave up 6 bases and J gave up 1 base, with 14 bases separating them.

The chain is built from TRBV10-2 and TRBJ1-1; the D is unclear. The CDR3 loop spans 15 amino acids. CDR1 WSHSY and CDR2 SAAADI come from the germline V gene. V gave up 0 bases and J gave up 4 bases, with 12 bases separating them. CDR3 sequence reads: CASSESKTGPTEAFF. For the CDR3, the DNA is TGCGCCAGCAGTGAGTCGAAGACGGGTCCCACTGAAGCTTTCTTT.

The chain employs TRBV11-2 and TRBJ1-4; 8 bases align to TRBD1. The ends lost 3 bases at V and 7 bases at J; junction bases unmatched: 7. Germline loops: CDR1 SGHAT, CDR2 FQNNGV. The CDR3 has 15 amino acids. The CDR3 region is CASSLYRGGSEKLFF. The CDR3 DNA reads TGTGCCAGCAGCTTGTACAGGGGGGGAAGTGAAAAACTGTTTTTT.